The 17 T cell receptor beta chains given below trace back to one sample, sequenced in a study of Ad26.COV2.S vaccination and SARS-CoV-2 variants. Treatment denoted: some 19 received Ad26.COV2.S at low or high dose, single or two shots; about 5 received placebo; per-sample allocation not given. Sampling occurred on day 63 after the first vaccine or placebo injection. Produced via immunoSEQ multiplex PCR; TCRdb's table is partial and in-frame only. The sample includes around 450,000 clones, roughly 90% seen only once; the top ten take 3.6%. The specimen comprised peripheral blood, sampled in a trial of Ad26.COV2.S vaccine versus placebo. These receptors were collected from a person aged 18 to 59 who received the Ad26.COV2.S COVID-19 vaccine or a placebo.

This chain links TRBV3-1 (or the pseudogene TRBV3-2) with TRBJ2-3, with TRBD1 matching over 10 bases. Looked up from germline, CDR1 is LGHDT and CDR2 is YNNKEL (reference sequence). Trimming took 4 bases from V and 6 from J; bases not matched to a gene: 4. The CDR3 has 14 residues. DNA for the CDR3: TGTGCCAGCAGCCTACCGGGACAGGGGGATACGCAGTATTTT. It codes for CASSLPGQGDTQYF.

This chain joins TRBV6-5 and TRBJ1-1; D is perhaps TRBD1 (5 bases). V shed 4 bases and J shed 11 bases, with 17 bases lying between them. The CDR3 has 13 residues. Germline CDR1 is MNHEY and CDR2 is SVGAGI. CDR3 in DNA: TGTGCCAGCAGTTTAGGGGTATTCGGAATGGCTTTCTTT. Its protein product is CASSLGVFGMAFF.

V and J are TRBV18 and TRBJ1-4; 9 positions match TRBD1. Looked up from germline, CDR1 is KGHSH and CDR2 is LQKENI. This CDR3 region has 16 residues. V gave up 3 bases and J gave up 7 bases; unmatched junction bases: 9. In nucleotides, the CDR3 is TGTGCCAGCTCACCGTCACAGGGGGCGTTGGCTGAAAAACTGTTTTTT. Translated, it gives CASSPSQGALAEKLFF. Full variable domain (rest looked up from reference TRBV18 and TRBJ1-4): NAGVMQNPRHLVRRRGQEARLRCSPMKGHSHVYWYRQLPEEGLKFMVYLQKENIIDESGMPKERFSAEFPKEGPSILRIQQVVRGDSAAYFCASSPSQGALAEKLFFGSGTQLSVL.

V gene TRBV25-1 combines with J gene TRBJ1-3, with D unresolved. This CDR3 spans 13 amino acids. V dropped 6 bases and J dropped 4 bases, with 10 bases sitting between them. Germline CDR1 MGHDK, CDR2 SYGVNS. This chain's CDR3 is CASSHNTGNTIYF. CDR3 DNA sequence: TGTGCCAGCAGCCACAATACGGGAAACACCATATATTTT. The full variable domain, in which reference TRBV25-1 and TRBJ1-3 provide the parts outside the CDR3, is EADIYQTPRYLVIGTGKKITLECSQTMGHDKMYWYQQDPGMELHLIHYSYGVNSTEKGDLSSESTVSRIRTEHFPLTLESARPSHTSQYLCASSHNTGNTIYFGEGSWLTVV.

The genes are TRBV19 and TRBJ2-1; 12 bases match TRBD1. The germline gives CDR1 LNHDA, CDR2 SQIVND (reference sequence). Trimming cost V 7 bases and J 8 bases; bases outside gene matches: 6. This CDR3 region has 14 residues. The CDR3 bases are TGTGCCAGTAAAGGGACAGGGGGCTTAGATGAGCAGTTCTTC. It specifies CASKGTGGLDEQFF.

The chain is built from TRBV7-6 and TRBJ1-1, with D possibly TRBD1 on 5 matching bases. Germline CDR1 reads SGHVS; CDR2 reads FNYEAQ. V was cut by 2 bases and J by 5 bases, with 15 bases left in between. The length of the CDR3 is 15 residues. CDR3 DNA sequence: TGTGCCAGCAGCTTAAGGGCACCAGGGTCGACTGAAGCTTTCTTT. Translation: CASSLRAPGSTEAFF.

V and J are TRBV7-2 and TRBJ2-1, with 9 bases fitting TRBD1. The V segment lost 2 bases and the J segment 7 bases; nucleotides outside the gene matches: 6. The germline V gene has CDR1 SGHTA and CDR2 FQGNSA. This CDR3 contains 15 residues. CDR3 coding DNA: TGTGCCAGCAGCTTATTAGGGACAGGGCTAAATGAGCAGTTCTTC. This encodes CASSLLGTGLNEQFF.

This chain links TRBV14 with TRBJ2-5, with TRBD2 matching over 14 bases. Germline V gene data show CDR1 as SGHDN and CDR2 as FVKESK. Trimming at V came to 4 bases and at J to 2 bases, leaving 3 bases not matched to a gene. The CDR3 runs to 16 residues. Here the CDR3 DNA reads TGTGCCAGCAGCCTAGGACTAGCGGGGGGACAAGAGACCCAGTACTTC. Translated, it gives CASSLGLAGGQETQYF. The whole variable domain, remainder taken from reference TRBV14 and TRBJ2-5, is EAGVTQFPSHSVIEKGQTVTLRCDPISGHDNLYWYRRVMGKEIKFLLHFVKESKQDESGMPNNRFLAERTGGTYSTLKVQPAELEDSGVYFCASSLGLAGGQETQYFGPGTRLLVL.

Worth noting for this clone: Other DNA sequences in this specimen translate into the identical CDR3. The gene calls are TRBV27 and TRBJ2-7; D uncertain. The CDR3 has 12 amino acids. V was trimmed by 2 bases and J by 0 bases, leaving 2 bases between them. Germline CDR1 is MNHEY and CDR2 is SMNVEV (reference sequence). CDR3 loop: CASSLSSYEQYF. The CDR3 coding sequence is TGTGCCAGCAGTTTAAGCTCCTACGAGCAGTACTTC.

This sequence joins TRBV27 and TRBJ2-7, with 7 bases matching TRBD2. J was trimmed by 3 bases and V by 5 bases; bases with no gene match: 10. CDR3 length: 15 residues. Germline assignment: CDR1 MNHEY and CDR2 SMNVEV (reference sequence). In nucleotides, the CDR3 is TGTGCCAGCAGTCCCCCTAACGCGGGGGACTACGAGCAGTACTTC. Protein: CASSPPNAGDYEQYF.

The chain uses TRBV21-1 and TRBJ2-1; the D call in the table, TRBD1, was not verified against the DNA. TRBV21-1 is labeled a pseudogene. The CDR3 is made up of 16 amino acids. The CDR3 is CASSKEGGTEHNEQFF. The CDR3, as DNA: TGTGCCAGCAGCAAAGAAGGAGGGACAGAGCACAATGAGCAGTTCTTC.

The sample holds one count of this clone. Compared with germline, one end of the junction differs, possibly owing to a read error. The chain carries TRBV6-2 or TRBV6-3 and TRBJ2-1, with D unclear. The germline CDR1 and CDR2 sequences are MNHEY and SVGEGT. The CDR3 is 13 amino acids. CDR3 sequence reads: CASSPDTNNEQFF. For the CDR3, the DNA is TGTGCCAGCAGTCCCGACACAAACAATGAACAGTTCTTC.

The rearrangement uses TRBV7-9 and TRBJ1-5; possibly TRBD1 for D (6 bases). The germline CDR1 and CDR2 sequences are SEHNR and FQNEAQ (reference sequence). The CDR3 length is 14 residues. Trimming removed 5 bases from V and 6 bases from J, with 14 bases in between. The CDR3 region is CASSPGGRTQPQHF. The CDR3 region has the DNA TGTGCCAGCAGCCCGGGGGGCAGAACTCAGCCCCAGCATTTT.

The CDR3 DNA reads as TGTGCCAGCAGTGAACGGACAGGCCGCTCCTACGAGCAGTACTTC. This codes for CASSERTGRSYEQYF. The J gene is TRBJ2-7, the V gene TRBV2; TRBD1 aligns across 7 bases. Germline CDR1 is SNHLY and CDR2 is FYNNEI. The V segment lost 2 bases and the J segment 0 bases; nucleotides outside the gene matches: 4. The CDR3 loop spans 15 amino acids.

The rearrangement links TRBV7-4 to TRBJ2-2; D assignment may be TRBD1 or TRBD2 (5 bases each). Germline V gene lookup returns CDR1 SGHVT and CDR2 SQSDAQ. Trimming stripped 5 bases from V and 2 bases from J, with 12 bases between. The CDR3 extends over 15 amino acids. This CDR3 is CASSPGTDNTGELFF. The CDR3 DNA reads TGTGCCAGCAGCCCTGGGACGGATAACACCGGGGAGCTGTTTTTT.

The gene calls are TRBV3-1 (or the pseudogene TRBV3-2) and TRBJ1-2; D gene uncertain. The V and J ends lost 1 base and 4 bases respectively, with 7 bases between them. Germline CDR1 reads LGHDT; CDR2 reads YNNKEL (reference sequence). The CDR3 is 13 amino acids. The CDR3 reads CASSQGRTYGYTF. The CDR3 DNA is TGTGCCAGCAGCCAAGGACGGACCTATGGCTACACCTTC.

V gene TRBV10-3 combines with J gene TRBJ2-3; perhaps TRBD1 as D (5 bases). Trimming removed 7 bases at V and 1 base at J, with 12 bases between. This CDR3 comprises 14 residues. Germline V gene lookup returns CDR1 ENHRY and CDR2 SYGVKD. The CDR3: CAIKAVGGTDTQYF. As DNA, the CDR3 is TGTGCCATCAAGGCGGTAGGGGGCACAGATACGCAGTATTTT.